The present TCR beta chain was sequenced within a study of T cell changes during pregnancy in multiple sclerosis. Germline V gives CDR1 MNHNS, CDR2 SASEGT. The V and J ends lost 6 bases and 3 bases, in that order; junction bases with no gene match: 6. CDR3 length: 15 residues. Repertoires were generated with immunoSEQ multiplex PCR, while TCRdb's copy carries only in-frame clones and drops some. The table has 75,000 to 95,000 clones, 80% to 95% seen once. The chain combines TRBV6-1 with TRBJ1-5; 9 bases are shared with TRBD1. This receptor was taken from a female donor with multiple sclerosis, enrolled in a pregnancy study. Sequencing used peripheral blood, obtained after pregnancy. CDR3: CASSRGQGVNQPQHF. The CDR3 nucleotides are TGTGCCAGCAGCCGGGGACAGGGCGTCAATCAGCCCCAGCATTTT.